This T cell receptor beta chain was recovered during a study of technical replicates of blood from a few donors. Generated by immunoSEQ multiplex PCR, the TCRdb table keeps only in-frame clones and is missing some. The data hold around 69,000 clones, with 75% to 90% observed a single time. The CDR3 totals 15 residues. The germline gives CDR1 SGHVS, CDR2 FNYEAQ. Germline trimming cut 5 bases from V and 9 bases from J; bases unmatched to any gene: 12. This receptor was obtained from a human donor in good health. Some clones in this sample may be carry-over from other donors' samples. Material for sequencing was PBMCs. The chain carries TRBV7-6 and TRBJ2-7; TRBD2 matches 11 bases. The CDR3 here is CASSASSGGKTGQYF. In nucleotides, the CDR3 is TGTGCCAGCAGCGCGTCTAGCGGGGGGAAAACCGGGCAGTACTTC.